This T cell receptor (beta chain) was captured in a study of blood T cell repertoires in COVID-19. On the study more broadly: T cells, B-cell-depleted T cells, or PBMCs provided the cDNA or gDNA that served as material.

The length of the CDR3 is 13 residues. V gave up 6 bases and J gave up 3 bases; unmatched junction bases: 4. The germline V gene encodes CDR1 MNHNY and CDR2 SVGAGI (reference sequence). TCRdb's copy holds only in-frame clones and misses some; the assay was immunoSEQ multiplex PCR. Of 100,000 to 150,000 clones in the sample, about four fifths were seen once. Sequencing was carried out using peripheral blood. The receptor comes from a woman between 45 and 60 years old with acute or convalescent COVID-19. J is TRBJ2-7 and V is TRBV6-6; 8 bases align to TRBD2. CDR3 region: CASSLGGGYEQYF. For the CDR3, the DNA is TGTGCCAGCAGCCTCGGGGGGGGCTACGAGCAGTACTTC.